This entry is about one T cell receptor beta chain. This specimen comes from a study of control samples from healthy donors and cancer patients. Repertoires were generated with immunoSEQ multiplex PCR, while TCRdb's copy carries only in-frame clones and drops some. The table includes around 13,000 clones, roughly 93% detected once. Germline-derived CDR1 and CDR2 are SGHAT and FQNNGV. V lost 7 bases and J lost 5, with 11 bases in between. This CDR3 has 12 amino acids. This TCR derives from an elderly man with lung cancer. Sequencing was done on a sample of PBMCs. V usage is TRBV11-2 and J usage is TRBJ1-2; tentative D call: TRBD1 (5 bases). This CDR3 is CASTAGGYGYTF. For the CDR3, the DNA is TGTGCCAGCACCGCGGGGGGGTATGGCTACACCTTC.